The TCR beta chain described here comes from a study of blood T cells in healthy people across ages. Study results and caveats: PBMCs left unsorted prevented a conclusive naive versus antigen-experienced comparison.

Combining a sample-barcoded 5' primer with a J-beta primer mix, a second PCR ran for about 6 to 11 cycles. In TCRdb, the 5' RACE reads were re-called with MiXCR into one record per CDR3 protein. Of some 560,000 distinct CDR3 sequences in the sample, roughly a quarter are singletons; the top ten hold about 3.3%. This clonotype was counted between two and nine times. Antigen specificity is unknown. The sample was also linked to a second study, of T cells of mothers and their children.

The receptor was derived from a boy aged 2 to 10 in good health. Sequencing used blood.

CDR3 region: CASSEGQPGQPNEKLFF. CDR3 nucleotide sequence: TGCGCCAGCAGTGAGGGGCAACCGGGACAGCCTAATGAAAAACTGTTTTTT. V usage is TRBV10-1 and J usage is TRBJ1-4, with 7 bases lining up with TRBD1. The CDR3 totals 17 residues. Germline-derived CDR1 and CDR2 are WNHNN and SYGVQD (reference sequence). After removal of 2 bases from V and 3 bases from J, the junction contained 9 bases not matched to a gene.